This TCR beta chain was found in a study of blood T cell repertoires in COVID-19 (dated by TCRdb to 2019 to 2021). Concerning the study at large: Collaborator samples came from the United States, Italy and Spain and covered acute and convalescent phases of COVID-19. The material from the prospective study consisted of cDNA or gDNA derived from T cells, B-cell-depleted T cells, or PBMCs. The dataset comprised deeply sampled blood TCRbeta repertoires from subjects exposed to, actively infected with, or recovered from COVID-19. A freely available public database, intended as a resource for researchers studying the immune response to SARS-CoV-2, is where the repertoires were released. Samples came from the ongoing ImmuneRACE study (first 160 participants) plus 1,254 subjects from 6 global collaborators. Nearly every sample came with metadata listing a de-identified subject ID, COVID-19 status, age in years and sex. Where available, HLA class I and class II types were taken from metadata supplied by the sample provider and were not determined by assay-based typing. Paper-wide results and their limitations: The amount of clinical and demographic metadata varied by source and participant and was provided uncurated.

TCRbeta CDR3 regions were amplified from genomic DNA by means of the immunoSEQ Assay, a bias-controlled multiplex PCR. Regarding the original processing steps: Nucleated cell counts per sample were estimated from amplification of reference gene primers within the assay. Sequence reads were collapsed and filtered to measure the absolute abundance of every unique TCRbeta CDR3 rearrangement. For each sample, productive Simpson clonality was calculated as the square root of Simpson's diversity index over productive rearrangements. TCRdb mirrors the immuneACCESS table, restricted to in-frame sequences. Some clones are absent from its copies; in checked studies, under half trace to an unresolved V gene, and the reason for the others is unknown. The DNA was the basis for D and trimming; V, J and clone size are from that table. The sample yields hundreds of thousands of clones; 88% were counted once. 7% to 8% of the sample goes to the ten largest clones.

V is clipped by 6 bases and J by 8 bases, and the sequence between their germline boundaries is 16 bases long. According to the germline V gene, CDR1 reads MDHEN and CDR2 reads SYDVKM. From the cysteine up to the phenylalanine, the CDR3 has a length of 13 residues. Only the CDR3 portion is preserved as DNA: 39 bases, with reading frame beginning at the first base. With respect to this clone: No cognate antigen has been identified for it. Base qualities are missing; no much larger clone stands one base away.

In Seattle, one collaborating source enrolled patients while the infection was active and tracked those patients longitudinally over the course of disease. The collaborating institutions used their own protocols to collect whole blood in K2EDTA tubes. For TCRbeta analysis, collaborators shipped samples as frozen whole blood, isolated PBMCs, or DNA extracted from either of those sample types. The sequence joins TRBV28 to TRBJ1-1, and the D gene may be TRBD1, 6 bases matching. The TCR comes from a woman between 70 and 85 years old with COVID-19, enrolled during active disease. Sequenced: peripheral blood. At the DNA level, the sequence is TGTGCCAGCAGGTCGGGGGGCGTGAGAGAAGCTTTCTTT. Translated, it reads CASRSGGVREAFF.